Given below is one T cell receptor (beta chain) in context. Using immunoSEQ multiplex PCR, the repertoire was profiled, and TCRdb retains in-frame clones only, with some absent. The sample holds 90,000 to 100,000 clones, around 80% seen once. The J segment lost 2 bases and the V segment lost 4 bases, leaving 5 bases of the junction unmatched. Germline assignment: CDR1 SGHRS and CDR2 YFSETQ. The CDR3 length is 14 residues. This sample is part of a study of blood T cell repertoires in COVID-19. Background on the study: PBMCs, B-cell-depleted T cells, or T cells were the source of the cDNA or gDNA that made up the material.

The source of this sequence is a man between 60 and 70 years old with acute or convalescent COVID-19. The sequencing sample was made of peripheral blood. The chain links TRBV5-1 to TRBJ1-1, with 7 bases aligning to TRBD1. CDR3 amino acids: CASSTGTENTEAFF. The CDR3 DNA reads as TGCGCCAGCAGCACTGGGACAGAAAACACTGAAGCTTTCTTT.